This entry lists 13 T cell receptor beta chains sequenced from one sample in a study of shared clonotypes between healthy human individuals. Method: immunoSEQ multiplex PCR; TCRdb's copy keeps in-frame clones and lacks some. The table has more than 400,000 clones, more than 95% seen once; the top ten hold approximately 0.06%. The sequencing sample was made of naive CD4+ T cells sorted from blood. The subset denotes: CD45RA+ positively selected. These receptors originate from a woman aged 25 to 39 in good health.

CDR3 DNA sequence: TGTGCCAGTACCTACGACGGACGGATGAACACTGAAGCTTTCTTT. This encodes CASTYDGRMNTEAFF. The rearrangement uses TRBV19 and TRBJ1-1; D is unresolved. Trimming took off 7 bases at V and 0 bases at J, with 15 bases between the two ends. The CDR3 loop spans 15 amino acids. In germline, CDR1 is LNHDA, CDR2 SQIVND (reference sequence). Combining the CDR3 with reference TRBV19 and TRBJ1-1 gives the whole variable domain DGGITQSPKYLFRKEGQNVTLSCEQNLNHDAMYWYRQDPGQGLRLIYYSQIVNDFQKGDIAEGYSVSREKKESFPLTVTSAQKNPTAFYLCASTYDGRMNTEAFFGQGTRLTVV.

The table lists this clone with a count of one. V gene TRBV5-1 combines with J gene TRBJ2-7; TRBD2 matches 8 bases. The CDR3 loop spans 14 amino acids. Per the germline V gene, CDR1 is SGHRS and CDR2 is YFSETQ. Losses at the gene ends were 4 bases for V and 4 bases for J; bases not matched to a gene: 7. This chain's CDR3 is CASSASGPAYEQYF. Written as DNA, the CDR3 is TGCGCCAGCAGCGCTAGCGGGCCGGCTTACGAGCAGTACTTC.

The rearrangement uses TRBV30 and TRBJ2-5, with 10 bases lining up with TRBD2. This CDR3 is 12 amino acids long. Germline V gene sequence: CDR1 GTSNPN, CDR2 SVGIG (reference sequence). The junction had 3 bases not matched to a gene; V was cut back by 0 bases and J by 11 bases. This chain's CDR3 is CAWSVLAGEQYF. CDR3 in DNA: TGTGCCTGGAGTGTCCTAGCGGGGGAGCAGTACTTC. Full variable domain (missing parts from reference TRBV30 and TRBJ2-5): SQTIHQWPATLVQPVGSPLSLECTVEGTSNPNLYWYRQAAGRGLQLLFYSVGIGQISSEVPQNLSASRPQDRQFILSSKKLLLSDSGFYLCAWSVLAGEQYFGPGTRLLVL.

The chain recombines TRBV6-5 with TRBJ1-5, with D possibly matching TRBD1 (5 bases). The V gene lost 2 bases and the J gene lost 4 bases, with 9 bases spanning the gap. The CDR3 runs 14 residues. Germline loops: CDR1 MNHEY, CDR2 SVGAGI. The CDR3 protein is CASSYKDTNQPQHF. The CDR3 nucleotides are TGTGCCAGCAGTTACAAGGACACAAATCAGCCCCAGCATTTT.

In regard to this clone: One junction end disagrees with the germline gene, perhaps due to a read error. The chain recombines TRBV15 with TRBJ2-7; 10 nucleotides match TRBD2. Germline CDR1 reads LNHNV; CDR2 reads YYDKDF (reference sequence). This CDR3 spans 14 amino acids. The CDR3 DNA sequence: TGTGCCACCAGCAGAGATGCGCTAGCGGGAGAGTCTAACTTC. Its protein product is CATSRDALAGESNF.

The chain carries TRBV25-1 and TRBJ1-5; D ambiguous. This CDR3 spans 13 amino acids. V was shortened by 4 bases and J by 5 bases, with 9 bases between the two germline ends. The germline CDR1 and CDR2 sequences are MGHDK and SYGVNS. CDR3 bases: TGTGCCAGCAGTGGCCAGTCATATCAGCCCCAGCATTTT. It encodes CASSGQSYQPQHF. The variable domain in full, completed from reference TRBV25-1 and TRBJ1-5, reads EADIYQTPRYLVIGTGKKITLECSQTMGHDKMYWYQQDPGMELHLIHYSYGVNSTEKGDLSSESTVSRIRTEHFPLTLESARPSHTSQYLCASSGQSYQPQHFGDGTRLSIL.

This chain joins TRBV5-1 and TRBJ2-1; D is perhaps TRBD1 (6 bases). Germline V lookup: CDR1 SGHRS, CDR2 YFSETQ. This CDR3 comprises 14 residues. V shed 3 bases and J shed 4 bases, with 11 bases lying between them. The chain's CDR3 is CASSYGQSYNEQFF. The CDR3 DNA sequence: TGCGCCAGCAGCTACGGACAGAGTTACAATGAGCAGTTCTTC.

The chain has TRBV6-6 and TRBJ2-7, with unresolved D. CDR1 is MNHNY, CDR2 SVGAGI, per germline (reference sequence). V was clipped by 6 bases and J by 5 bases, with 11 bases between them. The length of the CDR3 is 12 residues. DNA of the CDR3: TGTGCCAGCAGCCCCACAACGGACGAGCAGTACTTC. As protein: CASSPTTDEQYF.

In regard to this clone: This CDR3 is also generated by other DNA sequences in the sample. V is TRBV6-1 and J is TRBJ2-6; D might be TRBD1 (5 bases). There are 15 residues in the CDR3. In germline, CDR1 is MNHNS, CDR2 SASEGT. V lost 2 bases and J 0 bases, leaving 5 bases between the germline ends. The DNA of the CDR3 is TGTGCCAGCAGTGAACAGGGCTCTGGGGCCAACGTCCTGACTTTC. As protein: CASSEQGSGANVLTF.

The chain couples TRBV30 to TRBJ2-2; no definite D call. Trimming shortened V by 2 bases and J by 3 bases, and 10 bases separated the two germline ends. CDR3 size: 14 residues. Per germline, CDR1 GTSNPN and CDR2 SVGIG (reference sequence). CDR3 loop: CAWSRLRDTGELFF. The DNA for the CDR3 is TGTGCCTGGAGTCGGCTTCGGGACACCGGGGAGCTGTTTTTT.

This chain uses TRBV29-1 with TRBJ1-5; TRBD1 agrees at 7 bases. This CDR3 has 12 residues. With 6 bases clipped from V and 7 bases from J, the junction kept 6 bases outside the gene matches. Germline assignment: CDR1 SQVTM and CDR2 ANQGSEA. CDR3 nucleotides: TGCAGCGTAAAACAGGGGATGCAGCCCCAGCATTTT. Protein: CSVKQGMQPQHF.

This chain links TRBV7-1 with TRBJ2-6; a weak D match, TRBD1 (5 bases). TRBV7-1 is annotated as an ORF whose role is uncertain. V shed 5 bases and J shed 5 bases, with 19 bases lying between them. The CDR3 contains 17 residues. CDR3 region: CASSLRAGQSRANVLTF. The CDR3, as DNA: TGTGCCAGCAGCCTTCGGGCAGGACAAAGTCGGGCCAACGTCCTGACTTTC.

The chain couples TRBV7-8 to TRBJ1-6; D uncertain. The CDR3 has 16 residues. Trimming cost V 1 base and J 7 bases, with 14 bases left between them. Germline CDR1 and CDR2: SGHVS and FQNEAQ. The CDR3 loop is CASSLGAGLRNSPLHF. The CDR3, as DNA: TGTGCCAGCAGCTTAGGGGCAGGTTTACGGAATTCACCCCTCCACTTT.